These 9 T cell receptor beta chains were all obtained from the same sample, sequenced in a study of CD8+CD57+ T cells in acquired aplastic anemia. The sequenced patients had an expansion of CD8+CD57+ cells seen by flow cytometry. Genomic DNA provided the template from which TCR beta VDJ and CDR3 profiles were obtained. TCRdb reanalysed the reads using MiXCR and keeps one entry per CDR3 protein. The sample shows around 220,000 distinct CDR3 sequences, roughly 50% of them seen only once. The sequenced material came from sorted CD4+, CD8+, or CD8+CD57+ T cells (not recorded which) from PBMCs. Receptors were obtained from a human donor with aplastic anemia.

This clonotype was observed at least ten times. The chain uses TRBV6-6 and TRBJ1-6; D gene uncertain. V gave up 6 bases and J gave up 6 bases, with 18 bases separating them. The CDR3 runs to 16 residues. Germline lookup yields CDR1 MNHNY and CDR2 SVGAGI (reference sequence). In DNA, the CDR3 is TGTGCCAGCAGAAACGGGCAGGACCTAAGTAATTCACCCCTCCACTTT. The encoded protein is CASRNGQDLSNSPLHF.

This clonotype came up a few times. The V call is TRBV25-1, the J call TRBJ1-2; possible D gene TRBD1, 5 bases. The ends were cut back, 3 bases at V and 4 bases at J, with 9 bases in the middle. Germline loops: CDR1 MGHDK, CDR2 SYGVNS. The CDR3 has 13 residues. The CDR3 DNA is TGTGCCAGCAGTGAGCAGGGACCCTATGGCTACACCTTC. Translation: CASSEQGPYGYTF.

For the CDR3, the DNA is TGTGCCAGCAGACAGCCGGGACAGTTCGACGAGCAGTACTTC. Translating gives CASRQPGQFDEQYF. The chain carries TRBV5-5 and TRBJ2-7; 7 bases fit TRBD1. The CDR3 has 14 amino acids. The V gene's germline CDR1 is SGHKS and CDR2 YYEKEE (reference sequence). V lost 5 bases, J lost 5 bases, and 10 bases stayed unmatched.

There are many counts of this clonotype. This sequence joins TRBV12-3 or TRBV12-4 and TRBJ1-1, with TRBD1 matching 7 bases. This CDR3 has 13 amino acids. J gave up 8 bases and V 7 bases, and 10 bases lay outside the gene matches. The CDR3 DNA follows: TGTGCCAGCAACAGACAGGGACGGGGGGAAGCTTTCTTT. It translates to CASNRQGRGEAFF.

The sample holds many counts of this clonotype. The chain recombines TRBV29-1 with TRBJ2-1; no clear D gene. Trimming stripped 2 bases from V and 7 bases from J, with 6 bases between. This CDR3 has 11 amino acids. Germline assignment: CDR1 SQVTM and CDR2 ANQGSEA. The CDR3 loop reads CSVESPNEQFF. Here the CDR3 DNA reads TGCAGCGTTGAATCACCGAATGAGCAGTTCTTC.

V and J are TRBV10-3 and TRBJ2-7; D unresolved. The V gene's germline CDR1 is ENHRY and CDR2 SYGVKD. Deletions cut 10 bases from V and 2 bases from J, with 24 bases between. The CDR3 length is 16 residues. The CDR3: CASMVRQLTKAYEQYF. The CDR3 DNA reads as TGTGCCAGCATGGTCAGGCAACTCACTAAAGCCTACGAGCAGTACTTC.

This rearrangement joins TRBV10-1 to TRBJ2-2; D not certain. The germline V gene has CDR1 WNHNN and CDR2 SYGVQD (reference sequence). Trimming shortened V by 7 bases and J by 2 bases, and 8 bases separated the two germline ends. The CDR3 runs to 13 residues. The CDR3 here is CASTGDNTGELFF. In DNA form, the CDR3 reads TGCGCCAGCACCGGAGACAACACCGGGGAGCTGTTTTTT.

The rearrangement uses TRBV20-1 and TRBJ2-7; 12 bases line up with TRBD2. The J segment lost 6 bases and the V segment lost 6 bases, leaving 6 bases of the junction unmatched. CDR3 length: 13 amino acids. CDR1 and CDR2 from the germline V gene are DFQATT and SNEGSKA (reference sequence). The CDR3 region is CSAETSGGSEQYF. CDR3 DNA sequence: TGCAGTGCAGAGACTAGCGGGGGAAGCGAGCAGTACTTC.

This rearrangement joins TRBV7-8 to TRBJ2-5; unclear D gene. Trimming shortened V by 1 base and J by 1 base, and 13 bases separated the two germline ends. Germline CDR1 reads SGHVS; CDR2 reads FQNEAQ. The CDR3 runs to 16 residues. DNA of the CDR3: TGTGCCAGCAGCTTAGGATATTCGGTAGGCCAAGAGACCCAGTACTTC. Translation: CASSLGYSVGQETQYF.